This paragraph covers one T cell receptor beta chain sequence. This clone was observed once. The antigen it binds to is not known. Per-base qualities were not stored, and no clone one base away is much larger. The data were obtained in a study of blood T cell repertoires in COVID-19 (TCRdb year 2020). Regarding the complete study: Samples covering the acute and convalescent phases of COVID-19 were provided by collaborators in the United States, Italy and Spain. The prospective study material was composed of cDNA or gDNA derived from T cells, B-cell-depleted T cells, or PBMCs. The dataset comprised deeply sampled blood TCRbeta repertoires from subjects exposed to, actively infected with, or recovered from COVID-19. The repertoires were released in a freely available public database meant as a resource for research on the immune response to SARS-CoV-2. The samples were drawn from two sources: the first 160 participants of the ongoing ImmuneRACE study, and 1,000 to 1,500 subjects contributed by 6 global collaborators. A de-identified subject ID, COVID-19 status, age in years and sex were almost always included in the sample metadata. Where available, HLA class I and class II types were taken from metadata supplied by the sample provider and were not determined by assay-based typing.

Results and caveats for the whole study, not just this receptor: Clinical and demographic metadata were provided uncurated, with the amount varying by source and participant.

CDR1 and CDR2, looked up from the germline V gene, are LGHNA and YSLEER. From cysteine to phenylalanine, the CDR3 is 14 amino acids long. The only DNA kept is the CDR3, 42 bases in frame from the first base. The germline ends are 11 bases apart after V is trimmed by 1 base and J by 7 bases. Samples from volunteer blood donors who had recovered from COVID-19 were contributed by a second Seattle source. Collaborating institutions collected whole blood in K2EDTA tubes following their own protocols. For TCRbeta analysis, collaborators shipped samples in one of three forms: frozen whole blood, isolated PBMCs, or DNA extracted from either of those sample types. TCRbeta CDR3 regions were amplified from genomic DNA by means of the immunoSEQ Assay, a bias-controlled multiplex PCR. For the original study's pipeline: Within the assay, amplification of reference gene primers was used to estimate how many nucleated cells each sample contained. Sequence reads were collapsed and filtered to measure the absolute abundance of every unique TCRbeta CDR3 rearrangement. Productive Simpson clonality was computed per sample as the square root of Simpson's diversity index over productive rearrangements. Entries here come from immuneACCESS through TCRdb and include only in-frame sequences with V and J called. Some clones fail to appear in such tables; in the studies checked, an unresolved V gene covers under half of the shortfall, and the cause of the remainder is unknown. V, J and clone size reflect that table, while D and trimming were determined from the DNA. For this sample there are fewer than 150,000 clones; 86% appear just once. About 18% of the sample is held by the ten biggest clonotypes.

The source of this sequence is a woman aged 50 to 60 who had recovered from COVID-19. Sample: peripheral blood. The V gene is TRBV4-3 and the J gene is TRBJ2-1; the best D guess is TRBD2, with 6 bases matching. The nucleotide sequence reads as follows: TGCGCCAGCAGCCAAGGACTAGATAAAAATGAGCAGTTCTTC. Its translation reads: CASSQGLDKNEQFF.